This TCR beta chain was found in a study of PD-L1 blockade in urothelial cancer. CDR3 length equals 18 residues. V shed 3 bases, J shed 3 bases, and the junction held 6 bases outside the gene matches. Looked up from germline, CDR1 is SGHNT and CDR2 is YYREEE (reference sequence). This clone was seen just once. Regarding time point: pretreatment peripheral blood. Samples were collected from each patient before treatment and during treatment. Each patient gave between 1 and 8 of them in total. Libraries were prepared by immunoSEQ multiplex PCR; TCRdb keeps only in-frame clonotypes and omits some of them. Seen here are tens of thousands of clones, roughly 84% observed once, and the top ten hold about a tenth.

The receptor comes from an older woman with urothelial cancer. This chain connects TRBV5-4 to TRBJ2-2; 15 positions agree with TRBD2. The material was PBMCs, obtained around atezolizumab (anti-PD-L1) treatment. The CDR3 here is CASSYGTSGGPYTGELFF. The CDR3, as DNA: TGTGCCAGCAGCTACGGGACTAGCGGGGGGCCGTACACCGGGGAGCTGTTTTTT.